This T cell receptor (beta chain) comes out of a study of cytomegalovirus exposure and HLA in healthy donors. Study-level findings and limits: Most TCR sequences proved rare, with some public TCRs found in many donors. Highly shared sequence variants in one cluster were likely a sequencing artifact.

The PCR had 60 Vbeta and 13 Jbeta primers. Using immunoSEQ multiplex PCR, the repertoire was profiled, and TCRdb retains in-frame clones only, with some absent. Of approximately 180,000 clones listed, around 80% are singletons. A single count supports this clone. The antigen is unknown. The sample comprised PBMCs. This clonotype originated in a man in his late teens or twenties in good health and CMV-seronegative.

CDR3 bases: TGTGCCAGCAGCCTTACATCCGGGACAGTTAATTCACCCCTCCACTTT. Translation gives CASSLTSGTVNSPLHF. The chain joins TRBV5-6 to TRBJ1-6; 7 bases fit TRBD1. V shed 4 bases, J shed 6 bases, and the junction held 10 bases outside the gene matches. The CDR3 runs 16 residues. CDR1 and CDR2 (germline): SGHDT, YYEEEE.